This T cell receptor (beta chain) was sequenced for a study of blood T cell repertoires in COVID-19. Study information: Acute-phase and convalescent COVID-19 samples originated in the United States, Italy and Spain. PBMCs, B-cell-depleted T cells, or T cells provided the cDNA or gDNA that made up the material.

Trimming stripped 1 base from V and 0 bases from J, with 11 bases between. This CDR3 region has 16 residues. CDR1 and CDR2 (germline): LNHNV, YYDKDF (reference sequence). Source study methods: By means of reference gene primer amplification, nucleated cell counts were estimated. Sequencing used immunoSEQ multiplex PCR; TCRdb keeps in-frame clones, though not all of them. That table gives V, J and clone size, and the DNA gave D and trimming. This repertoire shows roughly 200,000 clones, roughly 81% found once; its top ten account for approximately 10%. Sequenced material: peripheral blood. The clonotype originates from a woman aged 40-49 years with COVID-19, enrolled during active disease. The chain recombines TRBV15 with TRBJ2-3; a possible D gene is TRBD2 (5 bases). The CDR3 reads CATSRGEGSSTDTQYF. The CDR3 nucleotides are TGTGCCACCAGCAGAGGCGAGGGTTCTAGCACAGATACGCAGTATTTT.